The clone carrying this TCR beta chain was recorded only once. V dropped 6 bases and J dropped 5 bases, with 17 bases sitting between them. The germline V gene encodes CDR1 SGHRS and CDR2 YFSETQ. The CDR3 runs to 15 residues. A second PCR of 7 to 11 cycles used a sample-barcoded 5' primer and a J-beta primer mix. TCRdb reprocessed the 5' RACE reads with MiXCR, giving one entry per CDR3 protein. The sample carries just over 1 million distinct CDR3 sequences, 45% recorded once. These data originate in a study of blood T cells in healthy people across ages. Source material: blood. This sequence was found in a woman aged 55-75 years in good health. This chain uses TRBV5-1 with TRBJ2-2; TRBD1 is a possible D gene (5 bases). The CDR3 DNA is TGCGCCAGCACCAATCAGGGTCCTCTTACCGGGGAGCTGTTTTTT. Amino acid sequence: CASTNQGPLTGELFF.